The T cell receptor beta chain under discussion was sequenced for a study of T cells in Graves' hyperthyroidism and ophthalmopathy. This clonotype appeared many times. Its antigen is not known. Authors of the study amplified TCR beta CDR3 regions from RNA transcripts. TCR CDR3 regions were first amplified by RT-PCR with HTBI primers. TCRdb ran MiXCR on the multiplex PCR reads and lists one entry per CDR3 protein. The table has about 580,000 distinct CDR3 sequences, around 13% seen once; the top ten hold roughly 5.5%. Fresh peripheral blood, approximately 10 ml, was the source of the PBMCs. Study-wide findings and caveats: Blood also held most thyroid clonotypes expanded beyond 0.001.

The clonotype originates from a woman under 40 with Graves' hyperthyroidism that later progressed to Graves' ophthalmopathy. Sequencing was done on a sample of blood.

This CDR3 reads CASSFWTGGVEQYF. The CDR3 DNA reads as TGTGCCAGCAGTTTTTGGACAGGGGGCGTCGAGCAGTACTTC. V and J are TRBV6-1 and TRBJ2-7; 11 nucleotides line up with TRBD1. The CDR3 sequence is 14 residues long. The V gene end was trimmed by 5 bases and the J gene end by 6 bases; junction bases not matched to a gene: 6. Germline V gene data show CDR1 as MNHNS and CDR2 as SASEGT.